This TCR beta chain derives from a study of CD4 T cells in relation to SARS-CoV-2 and coronaviruses. Overall study: The restricting HLA molecule for shared crossreactive spike epitopes was mapped. Study results and caveats: Crossreactive clones expanded significantly less to SARS-CoV-2 than monoreactive clones. Crossreactivity was assessed only for spike protein, not other viral proteins.

Notes on this clone: Its specificity is not known.

Deep TCR-beta sequencing used DNA from uncultured naive and memory CD4+ T cells. Here immunoSEQ multiplex PCR was the method, and the copy in TCRdb shows in-frame clones only, minus some. Of about 60,000 clones in the sample, approximately 94% were seen once. Germline CDR1 and CDR2: GTSNPN and SVGIG (reference sequence). There are 16 residues in the CDR3. V lost 3 bases and J lost 8, with 22 bases in between. The unexposed donors gave CD4+ T cells in 2011-2018, prior to COVID-19. The sequencing input was naive CD4+ T cells from PBMCs. Subset given: naive CD4+ T cells isolated by negative enrichment. This sequence originates from a human donor in good health. The chain has TRBV30 and TRBJ1-4; D might be TRBD1 (5 bases). The CDR3 DNA sequence: TGTGCCTGGAGAGAAGAGGGTGGCAGGGTCTGGGAAAAACTGTTTTTT. It translates to CAWREEGGRVWEKLFF.